The entry below gives a single T cell receptor beta chain sequence along with its context. Its target is unknown. From the 5' RACE reads, TCRdb called clonotypes with MiXCR, one entry per CDR3 protein. This sample has 350,000 to 450,000 distinct CDR3 sequences, with roughly 20% found just once. These data belong to a study of CD8 T cells in ankylosing spondylitis. Overall study results and limits: Matched ankylosing spondylitis synovial fluid reportedly contained a significantly enriched population of disease-linked clones. Disease-linked clones displayed a CD8+ phenotype and appeared relatively rarely in peripheral blood. Existing reports had already noted some motif variants in reactive arthritis synovial fluid and blood.

The trim removed 2 bases at V and 6 bases at J, leaving 10 bases unmatched. The CDR3 totals 16 residues. The receptor comes from a male donor with ankylosing spondylitis or in good health (not recorded which). Input material: blood, either unsorted or a sorted T cell fraction (not recorded which). The rearrangement links TRBV12-3 or TRBV12-4 to TRBJ2-1, with 7 bases lining up with TRBD1. For the CDR3, the DNA is TGTGCCAGCAGTTTAAGACTGGGGACAGCGCTCAATGAGCAGTTCTTC. Its translation: CASSLRLGTALNEQFF.